The 31 T cell receptor beta chains presented below share a single source sample, sequenced in a study of regulatory T cells in long-lasting Graves disease. Both iRepertoire HTBI primers and Arm-PCR of CDR3 regions were used to build the TCR beta libraries. TCRdb re-called the multiplex PCR reads with MiXCR, one entry per CDR3 protein. The sample lists some 450,000 distinct CDR3 sequences, about a sixth occurring once. Noted time point: newly diagnosed GD, antithyroid drugs for less than 3 months. PBMC RNA served as the TCR library source. In addition, the sample was reused for a study of T cells in Graves' hyperthyroidism and ophthalmopathy.

Sequencing was performed on peripheral blood mononuclear cells (PBMCs), taken at new diagnosis, from a patient treated with antithyroid drugs. Source of these receptors: a woman in her 30s with Graves disease.

This clonotype has only a few counts. V gene TRBV18 combines with J gene TRBJ1-6, with D perhaps matching TRBD1 (6 bases). The CDR3 totals 13 residues. V lost 4 bases to trimming and J lost 6 bases, with 7 bases between them. Germline lookup yields CDR1 KGHSH and CDR2 LQKENI. CDR3 loop: CASSQDSNSPLHF. In nucleotides, the CDR3 is TGTGCCAGCTCACAGGACAGTAATTCACCCCTCCACTTT.

Ten or more counts support this clonotype. The chain combines TRBV11-3 with TRBJ2-3; 8 bases match TRBD2. This CDR3 is 13 amino acids long. Germline CDR1 and CDR2: SGHNT and YENEEA. Trimming removed 5 bases from V and 12 bases from J; junction bases left unmatched: 10. This chain's CDR3 is CASSPTVAGPQYF. CDR3 coding DNA: TGTGCCAGCAGCCCAACCGTAGCGGGACCACAGTATTTT.

The chain combines TRBV6-2 or TRBV6-3 with TRBJ2-5; TRBD2 aligns across 8 bases. The CDR3 length is 15 residues. The V segment lost 6 bases and the J segment 4 bases; nucleotides outside the gene matches: 10. Germline CDR1 MNHEY, CDR2 SVGEGT. The CDR3 sequence: CASSPGLAVGETQYF. DNA of the CDR3: TGTGCCAGCAGCCCCGGACTAGCAGTTGGAGAGACCCAGTACTTC.

This chain connects TRBV6-2 or TRBV6-3 to TRBJ2-7; no firm D call. The CDR3 consists of 10 residues. Trimming pared 0 bases from V and 13 bases from J, leaving 7 bases between. Germline assignment: CDR1 MNHEY and CDR2 SVGEGT. In DNA form, the CDR3 reads TGTGCCAGCAGTTACTCCATCTCTTACTTC. This sequence encodes CASSYSISYF.

The rearrangement uses TRBV4-1 and TRBJ2-3; D perhaps matches TRBD2 (5 bases). This CDR3 is 15 amino acids long. V was clipped by 2 bases and J by 2 bases, with 11 bases between them. Looked up from germline, CDR1 is MGHRA and CDR2 is YSYEKL. CDR3 DNA: TGCGCCAGCAGCCAACCCCAGGACTCCACAGATACGCAGTATTTT. Encoded protein: CASSQPQDSTDTQYF.

As for this clonotype: It is likely a read error: a sequence one base away is far more abundant. The genes are TRBV30 and TRBJ2-4; D is ambiguous. CDR1 GTSNPN and CDR2 SVGIG come from the germline V gene (reference sequence). The CDR3 sequence is 11 residues long. The CDR3 is CAWRLDDEQLF. The CDR3 DNA reads as TGTGCCTGGAGGCTAGATGATGAGCAGCTCTTC. The full variable domain, completed using reference TRBV30 and TRBJ2-4, is SQTIHQWPATLVQPVGSPLSLECTVEGTSNPNLYWYRQAAGRGLQLLFYSVGIGQISSEVPQNLSASRPQDRQFILSSKKLLLSDSGFYLCAWRLDDEQLFGAGTRLSVL.

This clonotype was seen more than once but under ten times. This chain uses TRBV4-3 with TRBJ2-2; TRBD1 agrees at 8 bases. The CDR3 length is 15 residues. Germline V gene data show CDR1 as LGHNA and CDR2 as YSLEER. J was trimmed by 3 bases and V by 3 bases; bases with no gene match: 3. The CDR3 DNA sequence: TGCGCCAGCAGCCATACAGGGGGAGACACCGGGGAGCTGTTTTTT. Translated: CASSHTGGDTGELFF.

This clonotype was observed many times. The chain couples TRBV10-3 to TRBJ1-2; 7 nucleotides align to TRBD1. CDR1 is ENHRY and CDR2 is SYGVKD in the germline V gene. This CDR3 has 14 amino acids. The V gene end was trimmed by 6 bases and the J gene end by 4 bases; junction bases not matched to a gene: 8. The CDR3 nucleotides read TGTGCCATCAGCCCTGACAGGGAAAGCTATGGCTACACCTTC. Amino acid sequence: CAISPDRESYGYTF.

The V call is TRBV5-1, the J call TRBJ2-5, with D perhaps assigned TRBD1 or TRBD2 (6 bases each). Germline V gene data show CDR1 as SGHRS and CDR2 as YFSETQ. This CDR3 is 14 amino acids long. V was shortened by 9 bases and J by 2 bases, with 17 bases between the two germline ends. CDR3 region: CATSRGDSQETQYF. The CDR3, as DNA: TGCGCCACCTCGAGGGGGGACTCTCAAGAGACCCAGTACTTC.

The table lists this clonotype with a few counts. The chain uses TRBV19 and TRBJ2-2, with D perhaps given as TRBD1 or TRBD2 (6 bases each). Trimming pared 7 bases from V and 4 bases from J, leaving 10 bases between. In germline, CDR1 is LNHDA, CDR2 SQIVND (reference sequence). The CDR3 has 13 residues. The CDR3 is CASNKGGTGELFF. The CDR3 DNA sequence: TGTGCCAGTAATAAGGGGGGCACCGGGGAGCTGTTTTTT.

In DNA form, the CDR3 reads TGTGCCGGCACCGCCAGTGGGGCGTACAATGAGCAGTTCTTC. Its protein product is CAGTASGAYNEQFF. J is TRBJ2-1 and V is TRBV28; weak D call: TRBD1 (5 bases). Germline V CDR1 and CDR2: MDHEN, SYDVKM. This CDR3 spans 14 amino acids. Trimming cost V 11 bases and J 4 bases, with 18 bases left between them. The complete variable domain, with remaining parts taken from reference TRBV28 and TRBJ2-1, reads DVKVTQSSRYLVKRTGEKVFLECVQDMDHENMFWYRQDPGLGLRLIYFSYDVKMKEKGDIPEGYSVSREKKERFSLILESASTNQTSMYLCAGTASGAYNEQFFGPGTRLTVL.

The chain joins TRBV20-1 to TRBJ2-2; possibly TRBD2 for D (6 bases). CDR1 is DFQATT, CDR2 SNEGSKA, per germline (reference sequence). V was cut by 3 bases and J by 10 bases, with 18 bases left in between. The CDR3 contains 14 residues. In DNA, the CDR3 is TGCAGTGCTAGTAAGGGAGGATCGAATGAGGAGCTGTTTTTT. Its protein product is CSASKGGSNEELFF.

In this sample, this clonotype turned up many times. The rearrangement uses TRBV11-1 and TRBJ2-4, with D perhaps matching TRBD1 (5 bases). V was trimmed by 5 bases and J by 11 bases, leaving 16 bases between them. The CDR3 is 13 amino acids. The germline CDR1 and CDR2 sequences are SGHAT and FQDESV (reference sequence). As DNA, the CDR3 is TGTGCCAGCAGCCCTCAGGGTGGTCACCTTCAGTACTTC. It translates to CASSPQGGHLQYF.

This clonotype was detected a few times. The V gene is TRBV18, the J gene TRBJ2-1; 7 positions agree with TRBD2. In germline, CDR1 is KGHSH, CDR2 LQKENI. CDR3 length: 14 residues. With V trimmed by 1 base and J by 8 bases, 5 bases remained unmatched. The chain's CDR3 is CASSPLREAHEQFF. CDR3 in DNA: TGTGCCAGCTCACCACTTCGGGAGGCCCATGAGCAGTTCTTC.

This rearrangement joins TRBV30 to TRBJ2-3, with a tentative D call TRBD2 (6 bases). This CDR3 has 17 residues. Germline loops: CDR1 GTSNPN, CDR2 SVGIG (reference sequence). Trimming removed 4 bases from V and 8 bases from J, with 28 bases in between. The CDR3 loop is CAWTYTMGGPIHSTQYF. CDR3 nucleotide sequence: TGTGCCTGGACGTATACAATGGGGGGACCAATTCATAGTACGCAGTATTTT.

This clonotype was counted only a few times. The gene calls are TRBV27 and TRBJ1-1; TRBD1 might be the D (5 bases). Trimming removed 6 bases at V and 1 base at J, with 15 bases between. The CDR3 covers 15 residues. The germline V gene has CDR1 MNHEY and CDR2 SMNVEV (reference sequence). Here the CDR3 DNA reads TGTGCCAGCAGCCCGGGACGGCCGGGGAACACTGAAGCTTTCTTT. This codes for CASSPGRPGNTEAFF.

In its sample, this clonotype was seen many times. The J gene is TRBJ1-2, the V gene TRBV7-9; 10 bases match TRBD1. The V and J ends lost 5 bases and 4 bases, in that order; junction bases with no gene match: 7. Germline V lookup: CDR1 SEHNR, CDR2 FQNEAQ (reference sequence). The CDR3 sequence is 15 residues long. CDR3: CASSHSDRGLYGYTF. CDR3 coding DNA: TGTGCCAGCAGCCACTCCGACAGGGGGCTCTATGGCTACACCTTC.

This clonotype occurred many times. The CDR3 DNA is TGTGCCAGCAGCGCCCGAGGACACGTCCGAGATACGCAGTATTTT. It encodes CASSARGHVRDTQYF. J is TRBJ2-3 and V is TRBV9, with D possibly being TRBD1 (5 bases). CDR1 is SGDLS, CDR2 YYNGEE, per germline. The CDR3 consists of 15 residues. The germline V and J ends were trimmed by 3 bases and 5 bases, with 16 bases remaining between them. Filled out from reference TRBV9 and TRBJ2-3, the complete variable domain reads DSGVTQTPKHLITATGQRVTLRCSPRSGDLSVYWYQQSLDQGLQFLIQYYNGEERAKGNILERFSAQQFPDLHSELNLSSLELGDSALYFCASSARGHVRDTQYFGPGTRLTVL.

Many counts were recorded for this clonotype. This sequence joins TRBV20-1 and TRBJ2-2; D remains ambiguous. CDR1 DFQATT and CDR2 SNEGSKA come from the germline V gene (reference sequence). This CDR3 spans 14 amino acids. V lost 6 bases and J 0 bases, leaving 11 bases between the germline ends. CDR3: CSASDTANTGELFF. The CDR3 region has the DNA TGCAGTGCCTCCGACACCGCGAACACCGGGGAGCTGTTTTTT.

In its sample, this clonotype was seen a few times. The chain has TRBV29-1 and TRBJ2-1; D not resolved. This CDR3 is built from 12 residues. The germline CDR1 and CDR2 sequences are SQVTM and ANQGSEA. The germline V and J ends were trimmed by 5 bases and 9 bases, with 14 bases remaining between them. The DNA for the CDR3 is TGCAGCGTTTTTGCGTCAGCGCTTGAGCAGTTCTTC. Its protein product is CSVFASALEQFF.

CDR3 sequence (DNA): TGTGCCACCGAGAAAAGCGGACAGAACAATCAGCCCCAGCATTTT. It specifies CATEKSGQNNQPQHF. The chain links TRBV19 to TRBJ1-5; TRBD1 is a possible D gene (6 bases). V shed 10 bases and J shed 3 bases, with 19 bases lying between them. CDR1 LNHDA and CDR2 SQIVND come from the germline V gene (reference sequence). The CDR3 covers 15 residues.

This clonotype was observed a handful of times. The chain employs TRBV29-1 and TRBJ2-3; tentatively, D is TRBD2 (6 bases). The ends were cut back, 7 bases at V and 1 base at J, with 18 bases in the middle. CDR3 length: 15 residues. Germline V CDR1 and CDR2: SQVTM, ANQGSEA. The CDR3 sequence is CSEIRDLHGTDTQYF. CDR3 nucleotide sequence: TGCAGCGAGATCCGGGACTTACATGGCACAGATACGCAGTATTTT.

This clonotype was seen more than once but under ten times. The chain is built from TRBV5-1 and TRBJ2-2; D unclear. CDR1 is SGHRS and CDR2 is YFSETQ in the germline V gene. V lost 3 bases and J lost 1, with 7 bases in between. CDR3 length: 14 amino acids. The CDR3 spells CASSSTLNTGELFF. The CDR3 DNA is TGCGCCAGCAGCTCAACCCTGAACACCGGGGAGCTGTTTTTT.

This clonotype has at least ten counts. The V and J genes are TRBV2 and TRBJ2-5; TRBD2 aligns across 7 bases. This CDR3 spans 14 amino acids. CDR1 and CDR2 (germline): SNHLY, FYNNEI. The trim removed 6 bases at V and 3 bases at J, leaving 7 bases unmatched. CDR3 protein: CASRLRREKETQYF. The CDR3 region has the DNA TGTGCCAGCAGGCTGAGGCGGGAGAAAGAGACCCAGTACTTC.

The gene calls are TRBV12-3 or TRBV12-4 and TRBJ2-3; possible D gene TRBD1, 6 bases. The CDR3 has 15 residues. V was trimmed by 3 bases and J by 6 bases, leaving 16 bases between them. The chain's CDR3 is CASSFGGGSGDTQYF. In DNA form, the CDR3 reads TGTGCCAGCAGTTTTGGGGGCGGCAGCGGCGATACGCAGTATTTT.

The rearrangement links TRBV6-2 or TRBV6-3 to TRBJ2-2; 10 nucleotides agree with TRBD2. The CDR3 consists of 14 residues. CDR1 is MNHEY, CDR2 SVGEGT, per germline. The trim removed 5 bases at V and 6 bases at J, leaving 3 bases unmatched. The CDR3 nucleotides read TGTGCCAGCAGTGCTAGCGGGAGTTCCGGGGAGCTGTTTTTT. Its protein is CASSASGSSGELFF.

This clonotype has a count of ten or more. The gene calls are TRBV27 and TRBJ1-6; no reliable D call. Looked up from germline, CDR1 is MNHEY and CDR2 is SMNVEV (reference sequence). The length of the CDR3 is 14 residues. V lost 1 base and J lost 9, with 10 bases in between. The CDR3 coding sequence is TGTGCCAGCAGTTTATTCCAGGAGGGTTCACCCCTCCACTTT. This sequence encodes CASSLFQEGSPLHF.

The sample holds many counts of this clonotype. The V gene is TRBV29-1, the J gene TRBJ2-3; D uncertain. The CDR3 is 14 amino acids. Germline CDR1 is SQVTM and CDR2 is ANQGSEA. Deletions cut 5 bases from V and 2 bases from J, with 14 bases between. The CDR3 reads CSVPDLRTTDTQYF. For the CDR3, the DNA is TGCAGCGTTCCTGACCTCAGAACCACAGATACGCAGTATTTT.

Many counts were recorded for this clonotype. The rearrangement links TRBV4-3 to TRBJ2-7; weak D call: TRBD2 (6 bases). The germline V gene has CDR1 LGHNA and CDR2 YSLEER. Trimming took off 0 bases at V and 3 bases at J, with 9 bases between the two ends. The CDR3 sequence is 14 residues long. CDR3 region: CASSQDQDYYEQYF. For the CDR3, the DNA is TGCGCCAGCAGCCAAGACCAGGACTACTACGAGCAGTACTTC.

This chain uses TRBV20-1 with TRBJ1-2; 8 positions match TRBD1. Per the germline V gene, CDR1 is DFQATT and CDR2 is SNEGSKA (reference sequence). CDR3 length equals 16 residues. The J segment lost 8 bases and the V segment lost 0 bases, leaving 14 bases of the junction unmatched. For the CDR3, the DNA is TGCAGTGCTAGAGATATGTCCGGACAGGGATTAGCAGGCTACACCTTC. Translated: CSARDMSGQGLAGYTF.

About this clonotype: A read error may explain this, as a much larger clone is one base away. The CDR3 end shows no conserved phenylalanine or tryptophan, and so a read error is likely. CDR3 bases: TGTGCCAGCAGCTTAGCGGTAGGGTACGAGCAGTACTCC. Its translation: CASSLAVGYEQYS. The J gene is TRBJ2-7, the V gene TRBV28; a weak D match, TRBD2 (6 bases). V dropped 6 bases and J dropped 4 bases, with 13 bases sitting between them. This CDR3 is built from 13 residues. The V gene's germline CDR1 is MDHEN and CDR2 SYDVKM.